The 32 T cell receptor beta chains below come from one sample, sequenced in a study of blood T cell repertoires in COVID-19. The assay was immunoSEQ multiplex PCR, and TCRdb's table has in-frame clones only and misses some. This sample has under 300,000 clones, with roughly 80% found just once. Sequences were obtained from peripheral blood. The receptors were gathered from a woman between 45 and 60 years old who had recovered from COVID-19.

This clone occurred once. The chain combines TRBV19 with TRBJ1-2; 10 nucleotides line up with TRBD1. From germline, CDR1 is LNHDA and CDR2 SQIVND (reference sequence). V dropped 5 bases and J dropped 6; count of bases not matched to a gene: 6. The CDR3 has 14 amino acids. CDR3 residues: CASSRTGGLDGYTF. The CDR3 nucleotides are TGTGCCAGTAGTCGGACAGGGGGGCTCGATGGCTACACCTTC. The whole variable domain, remainder taken from reference TRBV19 and TRBJ1-2, is DGGITQSPKYLFRKEGQNVTLSCEQNLNHDAMYWYRQDPGQGLRLIYYSQIVNDFQKGDIAEGYSVSREKKESFPLTVTSAQKNPTAFYLCASSRTGGLDGYTFGSGTRLTVV.

The chain has TRBV7-9 and TRBJ2-2, with D possibly being TRBD1 (5 bases). Germline loops: CDR1 SEHNR, CDR2 FQNEAQ (reference sequence). This CDR3 has 14 residues. The V gene lost 3 bases and the J gene lost 2 bases, with 7 bases spanning the gap. For the CDR3, the DNA is TGTGCCAGCAGCTTGACAGAAAACACCGGGGAGCTGTTTTTT. Translated: CASSLTENTGELFF.

This clone was recorded a few times. This sequence joins TRBV4-3 and TRBJ1-1; D possibly corresponds to TRBD1 (5 bases). Trimming stripped 0 bases from V and 8 bases from J, with 13 bases between. CDR1 is LGHNA and CDR2 is YSLEER in the germline V gene. The CDR3 consists of 14 residues. The CDR3 bases are TGCGCCAGCAGCCAAGACAGGACGCGGGACGAAGCTTTCTTT. It is translated as CASSQDRTRDEAFF.

The chain employs TRBV3-1 (or the pseudogene TRBV3-2) and TRBJ1-2, with 7 positions matching TRBD1. CDR3 length: 19 residues. The germline gives CDR1 LGHDT, CDR2 YNNKEL (reference sequence). V lost 1 base, J lost 4 bases, and 18 bases stayed unmatched. DNA of the CDR3: TGTGCCAGCAGCCAAGCCGGAACCCAAACAGGGGCAAGAAGCTATGGCTACACCTTC. Its translation: CASSQAGTQTGARSYGYTF.

V and J are TRBV27 and TRBJ2-3; D perhaps matches TRBD2 (6 bases). Germline loops: CDR1 MNHEY, CDR2 SMNVEV (reference sequence). V gave up 5 bases and J gave up 5 bases, with 14 bases separating them. CDR3 size: 14 residues. CDR3 sequence reads: CASSDRDSGDTQYF. In DNA form, the CDR3 reads TGTGCCAGCAGTGATCGGGACTCAGGAGATACGCAGTATTTT.

The chain uses TRBV27 and TRBJ2-1; 9 bases agree with TRBD2. CDR1 is MNHEY and CDR2 is SMNVEV in the germline V gene (reference sequence). This CDR3 is 17 amino acids long. The V gene end was trimmed by 2 bases and the J gene end by 2 bases; junction bases not matched to a gene: 7. The chain's CDR3 is CASSLKLAGDPYNEQFF. The CDR3 DNA is TGTGCCAGCAGTTTAAAGTTAGCGGGAGACCCCTACAATGAGCAGTTCTTC.

CDR3 sequence (DNA): TGTGCCAGCAGCTTAGTCGACGAGGGAGCTTTCTTT. This encodes CASSLVDEGAFF. The rearrangement links TRBV7-2 to TRBJ1-1, with unresolved D. The CDR3 covers 12 residues. Germline lookup yields CDR1 SGHTA and CDR2 FQGNSA. V was cut by 1 base and J by 10 bases, with 10 bases left in between.

Comments on this clone: A much more abundant neighbour one base away suggests this may be a read error. The J gene is TRBJ2-4, the V gene TRBV4-2; a weak D match, TRBD1 (6 bases). The CDR3 runs to 13 residues. Germline V gives CDR1 LGHNA, CDR2 YNFKEQ. Trimming left V 3 bases short and J 4 bases short, with 7 bases between. CDR3 DNA sequence: TGTGCCAGCAGCCAGGGGGCGAAAAACATTCAGTACTTC. Protein sequence: CASSQGAKNIQYF.

A single count supports this clone. The CDR3 nucleotides read TGTGCCAGCAGTTACCCCGGACAATACGAGCAGTACTTC. Protein product: CASSYPGQYEQYF. The chain joins TRBV6-2 or TRBV6-3 to TRBJ2-7; tentatively, D is TRBD1 (5 bases). Trimming left V 2 bases short and J 4 bases short, with 9 bases between. Germline V gene lookup returns CDR1 MNHEY and CDR2 SVGEGT. The CDR3 consists of 13 residues.

The V and J genes are TRBV6-5 and TRBJ2-5; no firm D call. CDR1 and CDR2 from the germline V gene are MNHEY and SVGAGI. V lost 0 bases and J 1 base, leaving 6 bases between the germline ends. This CDR3 is 14 amino acids long. CDR3 amino acids: CASSYSRPQETQYF. DNA for the CDR3: TGTGCCAGCAGTTACTCGCGGCCCCAAGAGACCCAGTACTTC.

This chain joins TRBV6-1 and TRBJ2-7; TRBD2 aligns across 7 bases. J lost 0 bases, V lost 6 bases, and 5 bases had no gene match. The CDR3 contains 14 residues. Germline CDR1 reads MNHNS; CDR2 reads SASEGT. CDR3 bases: TGTGCCAGCAGACCCGGGACTAACTCCTACGAGCAGTACTTC. It encodes CASRPGTNSYEQYF.

V and J are TRBV10-3 and TRBJ1-1; no definite D call. Germline V lookup: CDR1 ENHRY, CDR2 SYGVKD. CDR3 length equals 14 residues. V lost 6 bases to trimming and J lost 8 bases, with 19 bases between them. The CDR3 coding sequence is TGTGCCATCAGGCCCAGTTGGGCCCCCTCGGAAGCTTTCTTT. It codes for CAIRPSWAPSEAFF.

This chain links TRBV5-3 with TRBJ1-2; D gene uncertain. TRBV5-3 is classed as an ORF, of uncertain function. Between the trimmed V and J ends, which lost 7 bases and 3 bases, there was a span of 10 bases. CDR3 size: 12 residues. The CDR3 sequence is CARRGDYYGYTF. The CDR3 region has the DNA TGTGCCAGACGCGGAGACTACTATGGCTACACCTTC.

This clone was seen just once. This chain joins TRBV6-5 and TRBJ2-5; TRBD2 agrees at 11 bases. CDR1 is MNHEY, CDR2 SVGAGI, per germline. The CDR3 has 15 amino acids. V lost 6 bases and J lost 3; bases outside the gene matches: 6. The CDR3 DNA follows: TGTGCCAGCAGAACACCGGGACTAGCGGAAGAGACCCAGTACTTC. Its protein is CASRTPGLAEETQYF.

This clone was recorded at least ten times. V usage is TRBV30 and J usage is TRBJ1-5; 7 nucleotides line up with TRBD1. In germline, CDR1 is GTSNPN, CDR2 SVGIG (reference sequence). The CDR3 spans 15 residues. The ends lost 0 bases at V and 6 bases at J; junction bases unmatched: 8. The CDR3 region has the DNA TGTGCCTGGAGTGTACGGACAGGTATAATTCAGCCCCAGCATTTT. It specifies CAWSVRTGIIQPQHF.

Note on this clone: Its ends do not fully match the called genes, so a read error is possible. This chain joins TRBV27 and TRBJ2-6; TRBD1 aligns across 9 bases. This CDR3 contains 18 residues. Germline values: CDR1 MNHEY, CDR2 SMNVEV (reference sequence). The CDR3 DNA reads as TGTGTCAGCAGTTTTAAGGGACAGGGAATCTCTGGGGCCAACGTCCTGACTTTC. Translated, it gives CVSSFKGQGISGANVLTF.

V usage is TRBV29-1 and J usage is TRBJ1-1, with no clear D. V was cut by 4 bases and J by 2 bases, with 11 bases left in between. This CDR3 spans 13 amino acids. Germline CDR1 is SQVTM and CDR2 is ANQGSEA. The DNA for the CDR3 is TGCAGCGTTGTAGAGTTTCTAAACACTGAAGCTTTCTTT. Translated: CSVVEFLNTEAFF.

This clone was observed a few times. The chain joins TRBV7-3 to TRBJ2-6; weak D call: TRBD1 (5 bases). From germline, CDR1 is SGHTA and CDR2 FQGTGA. The CDR3 spans 16 residues. Trimming removed 4 bases at V and 2 bases at J, with 12 bases between. DNA for the CDR3: TGTGCCAGCAGCTCAGGACATTTTACTGGGGCCAACGTCCTGACTTTC. As protein: CASSSGHFTGANVLTF.

This chain joins TRBV11-2 and TRBJ1-2, with a tentative D call TRBD1 (5 bases). The CDR3 is made up of 15 amino acids. CDR1 is SGHAT and CDR2 is FQNNGV in the germline V gene. V lost 3 bases and J 3 bases, leaving 14 bases between the germline ends. The CDR3 coding sequence is TGTGCCAGCAGCTTGGGGGGAGGAGGTCACTATGGCTACACCTTC. This codes for CASSLGGGGHYGYTF.

The chain has TRBV30 and TRBJ2-2; 7 bases match TRBD1. V was clipped by 2 bases and J by 4 bases; unmatched bases: 1. The CDR3 runs to 13 residues. In germline, CDR1 is GTSNPN, CDR2 SVGIG (reference sequence). CDR3: CAWSRGRTGELFF. The CDR3 DNA reads TGTGCCTGGAGTAGGGGGCGCACCGGGGAGCTGTTTTTT.

V and J are TRBV30 and TRBJ2-1; 10 positions agree with TRBD2. CDR3 length equals 16 residues. Germline V gene lookup returns CDR1 GTSNPN and CDR2 SVGIG (reference sequence). Trimming cost V 2 bases and J 9 bases; bases outside gene matches: 13. DNA of the CDR3: TGTGCCTGGAGTCACCTCACCGGGACTAGCGAGCGTGAGCAGTTCTTC. Amino acid sequence: CAWSHLTGTSEREQFF.

This chain links TRBV7-3 with TRBJ2-3; 7 bases map to TRBD1. This CDR3 spans 14 amino acids. Germline V gene sequence: CDR1 SGHTA, CDR2 FQGTGA. J was trimmed by 2 bases and V by 2 bases; bases with no gene match: 1. CDR3: CASSLGTVTDTQYF. In nucleotides, the CDR3 is TGTGCCAGCAGCTTAGGGACAGTCACAGATACGCAGTATTTT.

The gene calls are TRBV5-6 and TRBJ2-3; a possible D gene is TRBD2 (6 bases). Per the germline V gene, CDR1 is SGHDT and CDR2 is YYEEEE. The CDR3 totals 14 residues. V dropped 2 bases and J dropped 2 bases, with 9 bases sitting between them. The CDR3 DNA reads TGTGCCAGCAGCTTCTTACTAGCCACAGATACGCAGTATTTT. This encodes CASSFLLATDTQYF.

Regarding this clone: Given a much more abundant clone one base away, this may be a read error. Other DNA sequences in the same sample also yield this CDR3. This chain connects TRBV6-5 to TRBJ2-3; D is possibly TRBD2 (6 bases). The CDR3 sequence is 13 residues long. CDR1 and CDR2 (germline): MNHEY, SVGAGI. V was pared by 2 bases and J by 5 bases, with 8 bases between. As DNA, the CDR3 is TGTGCCAGCAGTTACCGGGAGAGAGATACGCAGTATTTT. Its protein product is CASSYRERDTQYF.

This chain links TRBV24-1 with TRBJ2-3; D is unresolved. This CDR3 spans 13 amino acids. Germline V gives CDR1 KGHDR, CDR2 SFDVKD. The V gene lost 5 bases and the J gene lost 0 bases, with 5 bases spanning the gap. The CDR3 nucleotides are TGTGCCACCAGTGGCACTAGCACAGATACGCAGTATTTT. Amino acids: CATSGTSTDTQYF.

This clone appeared a few times. In nucleotides, the CDR3 is TGTGCCAGCAGCAGCGGGGGGCTGAGATACGAGCAGTACTTC. This encodes CASSSGGLRYEQYF. This chain links TRBV6-2 or TRBV6-3 with TRBJ2-7; 9 bases match TRBD2. Per germline, CDR1 MNHEY and CDR2 SVGEGT. CDR3 length equals 14 residues. J was trimmed by 4 bases and V by 6 bases; bases with no gene match: 7.

V and J are TRBV6-2 or TRBV6-3 and TRBJ2-7, with D hard to call. V was clipped by 3 bases and J by 1 base, with 13 bases between them. The CDR3 is 15 residues long. CDR1 and CDR2 (germline): MNHEY, SVGEGT. The CDR3 DNA reads as TGTGCCAGCAGTTATGGAGTGCGAACATCCTACGAGCAGTACTTC. It codes for CASSYGVRTSYEQYF.

The CDR3, as DNA: TGTGCCAGCAGCCCAAAGACTAGCTGGAGCACAGATACGCAGTATTTT. Translating gives CASSPKTSWSTDTQYF. The chain uses TRBV5-4 and TRBJ2-3; TRBD2 matches 7 bases. CDR1 and CDR2 from the germline V gene are SGHNT and YYREEE (reference sequence). J was trimmed by 0 bases and V by 4 bases; bases with no gene match: 8. This CDR3 comprises 16 residues.

The CDR3 DNA sequence: TGTGCCAGCAGCTTGGCGGGTCTAGCGGGTCTCGAGCAGTACTTC. Protein product: CASSLAGLAGLEQYF. The chain combines TRBV5-4 with TRBJ2-7; 8 bases fit TRBD2. This CDR3 is 15 amino acids long. CDR1 is SGHNT, CDR2 YYREEE, per germline (reference sequence). With 0 bases clipped from V and 6 bases from J, the junction kept 8 bases outside the gene matches.

CDR3 bases: TGTGCCAGCAGCGTAGGGGGCGTGGGGGGAAACACCATATATTTT. It specifies CASSVGGVGGNTIYF. The V and J genes are TRBV9 and TRBJ1-3; possibly TRBD1 for D (5 bases). Germline values: CDR1 SGDLS, CDR2 YYNGEE. Trimming removed 0 bases from V and 4 bases from J, with 11 bases in between. The CDR3 is 15 residues long.

The rearrangement uses TRBV6-2 or TRBV6-3 and TRBJ1-4; 7 nucleotides align to TRBD1. Losses at the gene ends were 6 bases for V and 4 bases for J; bases not matched to a gene: 5. The germline V gene has CDR1 MNHEY and CDR2 SVGEGT. The CDR3 covers 14 residues. CDR3 sequence reads: CASSPGQVNEKLFF. As DNA, the CDR3 is TGTGCCAGCAGCCCCGGACAGGTTAATGAAAAACTGTTTTTT.

Points on this clone: Other DNA sequences within the sample encode an identical CDR3. This rearrangement joins TRBV4-2 to TRBJ2-5, with D possibly TRBD1 on 5 matching bases. V was cut by 0 bases and J by 1 base, with 9 bases left in between. This CDR3 is built from 15 residues. The germline V gene has CDR1 LGHNA and CDR2 YNFKEQ. The DNA for the CDR3 is TGTGCCAGCAGCCAAGAAAGGGGCGGCCAAGAGACCCAGTACTTC. Translation gives CASSQERGGQETQYF.